This T cell receptor beta chain was sequenced during a study of T cells expressing NK-cell markers. Study in general: It was from sorted CD3+CD56+NKG2C+, CD3+CD56+NKG2C- and CD3+CD56-NKG2C+ T cells that TCR beta repertoires came. One of the eight sequenced donors was seronegative, whereas the other seven were HCMV-seropositive.

Study-level results: The CD3+CD56-NKG2C+ fraction was also led by these clonotypes in a few donors. Of CD8+ T cells, roughly 1.0-7.0% belonged to dominant NKG2C+ clonotypes in roughly 6 donors.

TCRdb reworked the 5' RACE reads into one entry per CDR3 protein, no DNA. The repertoire table contains about 460,000 distinct CDR3 sequences. A remark on this clonotype: Its target is unknown.

The CDR3 is made up of 14 amino acids. Germline-derived CDR1 and CDR2 are DFQATT and SNEGSKA (reference sequence). Source material: blood T cells: a sorted CD56 or NKG2C T cell subset, CD4+ or CD8+ T cells, or bulk PBMC T cells (not recorded which). The clonotype originates from a woman aged 50 to 60 in good health. This chain links TRBV20-1 with TRBJ2-7; TCRdb lists TRBD1, though no DNA is available to test this call. CDR3 region: CSAFLGTAPYEQYF.